The 24 T cell receptor beta chains in this list originate from one sample, sequenced in a study of T cells after yellow fever vaccination (dated by TCRdb to the late 2010s). This specimen's treatment or condition label, per the study, means: live attenuated yellow fever vaccine strain. Libraries were built with 5' RACE. The sample was run on an Illumina NovaSeq 6000. TCRdb's own reprocessing of the public reads used fastp at Q25 and MiXCR and kept productive beta chains. Rows matching on CDR3 protein sequence are summarized as one entry with the most common DNA and genes. The sample includes 200,000 to 250,000 distinct CDR3 sequences, with around 3.1% observed a single time. The ten largest clones take up approximately 3.5% of the sample. Material: CD4+ T cells sorted from PBMCs, obtained 10 days after the yellow fever booster vaccination. Source of these receptors: a man younger than 35 who received the YFV17D yellow fever vaccine.

This clonotype was seen many times. The V gene is TRBV11-2, the J gene TRBJ2-5, with a weak D call TRBD1 (5 bases). Looked up from germline, CDR1 is SGHAT and CDR2 is FQNNGV. Trimming pared 5 bases from V and 1 base from J, leaving 11 bases between. CDR3 length: 14 residues. The CDR3 reads CASSLWTIQETQYF. In DNA form, the CDR3 reads TGTGCCAGCAGCCTGTGGACAATCCAAGAGACCCAGTACTTC.

This chain joins TRBV5-6 and TRBJ1-1; D gene ambiguous. The CDR3 is 14 amino acids. V lost 1 base and J lost 3, with 10 bases in between. The V gene's germline CDR1 is SGHDT and CDR2 YYEEEE. The CDR3 spells CASSLPGSDTEAFF. The DNA for the CDR3 is TGTGCCAGCAGCTTGCCGGGGTCGGACACTGAAGCTTTCTTT.

The chain recombines TRBV4-2 with TRBJ2-2; D call uncertain. V was cut by 1 base and J by 5 bases, with 14 bases left in between. The CDR3 contains 16 residues. CDR1 and CDR2 (germline): LGHNA, YNFKEQ. CDR3 bases: TGTGCCAGCAGCCAAGCCGCAGGCCATAGGACCGGGGAGCTGTTTTTT. Protein sequence: CASSQAAGHRTGELFF.

The gene calls are TRBV7-9 and TRBJ2-3, with 12 bases aligning to TRBD2. CDR1 and CDR2 (germline): SEHNR, FQNEAQ (reference sequence). This CDR3 spans 18 amino acids. V trimming: 4 bases; J trimming: 4 bases; junction bases outside the gene matches: 12. The DNA for the CDR3 is TGTGCCAGCAGCTCCCGGACTAGCGGGGCCCGCTTCGCAGATACGCAGTATTTT. Translated, it gives CASSSRTSGARFADTQYF.

This clonotype was counted ten times or more. Written as DNA, the CDR3 is TGTGCCAGTAGTATAAATAGCTACGAGCAGTACTTC. It translates to CASSINSYEQYF. The V gene is TRBV19, the J gene TRBJ2-7; D not resolved. V was cut by 2 bases and J by 3 bases, with 5 bases left in between. Germline V gene lookup returns CDR1 LNHDA and CDR2 SQIVND (reference sequence). This CDR3 spans 12 amino acids.

This clonotype appeared many times. The V gene is TRBV2, the J gene TRBJ1-5, with D perhaps matching TRBD1 (5 bases). The V end was cut by 3 bases, the J end by 5 bases, with 14 bases between. The CDR3 totals 15 residues. Per the germline V gene, CDR1 is SNHLY and CDR2 is FYNNEI. The CDR3 DNA follows: TGTGCCAGCAGTGATGTCGGGGGTAGTGATCAGCCCCAGCATTTT. Its translation is CASSDVGGSDQPQHF.

This clonotype was seen only a few times. V is TRBV9 and J is TRBJ1-5; D is ambiguous. Germline V gene sequence: CDR1 SGDLS, CDR2 YYNGEE. The V gene lost 4 bases and the J gene lost 2 bases, with 13 bases spanning the gap. This CDR3 has 15 residues. The CDR3: CASSTGPSGNQPQHF. The CDR3 DNA sequence: TGTGCCAGCAGCACGGGCCCCTCGGGCAATCAGCCCCAGCATTTT.

This clonotype was seen only a few times. The chain joins TRBV29-1 to TRBJ2-3, with 12 bases identical to TRBD2. Germline V gene data show CDR1 as SQVTM and CDR2 as ANQGSEA. After removal of 4 bases from V and 6 bases from J, the junction contained 5 bases not matched to a gene. The CDR3 runs to 14 residues. CDR3 bases: TGCAGCGTTGGACTAGCGGGGGCCGGGGATACGCAGTATTTT. It specifies CSVGLAGAGDTQYF.

The CDR3 bases are TGTGCCAGCAGCCCGCCCCCAGGACAAGAGACCCAGTACTTC. Its translation is CASSPPPGQETQYF. The J gene is TRBJ2-5, the V gene TRBV3-1; D gene unclear. The germline V and J ends were trimmed by 4 bases and 2 bases, with 11 bases remaining between them. Germline assignment: CDR1 LGHDT and CDR2 YNNKEL (reference sequence). The length of the CDR3 is 14 residues.

The sample holds many counts of this clonotype. The chain links TRBV6-6 to TRBJ2-5; D unresolved. From germline, CDR1 is MNHNY and CDR2 SVGAGI (reference sequence). Trimming stripped 2 bases from V and 3 bases from J, with 4 bases between. This CDR3 has 12 amino acids. The CDR3 bases are TGTGCCAGCAGTTACGGGGAAGAGACCCAGTACTTC. This gives the protein CASSYGEETQYF.

This clonotype has only a few counts. The chain has TRBV5-1 and TRBJ1-6; D is ambiguous. The V gene lost 5 bases and the J gene lost 8 bases, with 11 bases spanning the gap. The CDR3 has 13 amino acids. Germline CDR1 is SGHRS and CDR2 is YFSETQ. The CDR3 DNA is TGCGCCAGCAGACTCCTCGAGGATTCACCCCTCCACTTT. Protein: CASRLLEDSPLHF.

This clonotype was detected only a few times. This chain connects TRBV12-3 or TRBV12-4 to TRBJ2-1, with a possible D match to TRBD2 (5 bases). Deletions cut 7 bases from V and 9 bases from J, with 16 bases between. The CDR3 length is 13 residues. CDR3 DNA sequence: TGTGCCAGCATCATAGCAGGAGGCAGTGAGCAGTTCTTC. Protein sequence: CASIIAGGSEQFF.

This clonotype was counted many times. The genes are TRBV7-8 and TRBJ1-2, with no clear D. This CDR3 is 15 amino acids long. Germline V gene sequence: CDR1 SGHVS, CDR2 FQNEAQ. V lost 1 base and J 0 bases, leaving 9 bases between the germline ends. The CDR3, as DNA: TGTGCCAGCAGCTTAGGCATCAACCCTAACTATGGCTACACCTTC. It encodes CASSLGINPNYGYTF.

The rearrangement joins TRBV4-3 to TRBJ2-7; D uncertain. V was shortened by 1 base and J by 6 bases, with 13 bases between the two germline ends. Germline lookup yields CDR1 LGHNA and CDR2 YSLEER. This CDR3 is 14 amino acids long. The CDR3 region is CASSQVSLGGEQYV. The CDR3 DNA is TGCGCCAGCAGCCAAGTTAGTCTTGGTGGCGAGCAGTACGTC.

CDR3 region: CSAPRTSGGTSTDTQYF. In nucleotides, the CDR3 is TGCAGTGCTCCACGGACTAGCGGGGGAACTAGCACAGATACGCAGTATTTT. The chain couples TRBV20-1 to TRBJ2-3, with TRBD2 identical over 13 bases. The CDR3 has 17 residues. The V and J ends lost 5 bases and 0 bases, in that order; junction bases with no gene match: 8. Per the germline V gene, CDR1 is DFQATT and CDR2 is SNEGSKA (reference sequence).

This chain joins TRBV20-1 and TRBJ2-3; D is unresolved. CDR1 and CDR2 from the germline V gene are DFQATT and SNEGSKA (reference sequence). The CDR3 is made up of 14 amino acids. Trimming took off 5 bases at V and 0 bases at J, with 12 bases between the two ends. CDR3 amino acids: CSAEDAASTDTQYF. CDR3 coding DNA: TGCAGTGCTGAGGACGCAGCTAGCACAGATACGCAGTATTTT.

This chain uses TRBV5-1 with TRBJ2-6; D is uncertain. Deletions cut 2 bases from V and 1 base from J, with 7 bases between. The CDR3 covers 15 residues. Germline-derived CDR1 and CDR2 are SGHRS and YFSETQ. The CDR3 here is CASSLGPSGANVLTF. DNA for the CDR3: TGCGCCAGCAGCTTAGGTCCTTCTGGGGCCAACGTCCTGACTTTC.

V is TRBV4-3 and J is TRBJ1-6, with 10 bases that match TRBD1. The CDR3 runs 14 residues. V dropped 5 bases and J dropped 8; count of bases not matched to a gene: 3. Germline V gene lookup returns CDR1 LGHNA and CDR2 YSLEER. The CDR3 DNA reads TGCGCCAGCAGCTCCGGGACAGGGGATTCACCCCTCCACTTT. This sequence encodes CASSSGTGDSPLHF.

In this sample, this clonotype turned up a few times. The chain uses TRBV10-3 and TRBJ1-1; tentative D call: TRBD1 (5 bases). The germline gives CDR1 ENHRY, CDR2 SYGVKD. The CDR3 totals 11 residues. V was trimmed by 10 bases and J by 3 bases, leaving 9 bases between them. In DNA form, the CDR3 reads TGTGCCACGGGACTGGACACTGAAGCTTTCTTT. It codes for CATGLDTEAFF.

This clonotype was found many times. V and J are TRBV6-5 and TRBJ2-1; 12 bases fit TRBD2. Germline CDR1 reads MNHEY; CDR2 reads SVGAGI. The junction had 10 bases not matched to a gene; V was cut back by 6 bases and J by 7 bases. The CDR3 consists of 16 residues. The CDR3 DNA follows: TGTGCCAGCAGGCTAGCGGGGGGGCCCCTTGGGAATGAGCAGTTCTTC. Its protein is CASRLAGGPLGNEQFF.

There are many counts of this clonotype. This chain links TRBV5-5 with TRBJ2-2, with 8 bases aligning to TRBD1. Germline V gene lookup returns CDR1 SGHKS and CDR2 YYEKEE (reference sequence). CDR3 size: 17 residues. With V trimmed by 5 bases and J by 5 bases, 14 bases remained unmatched. The CDR3 nucleotides read TGTGCCAGCAGACCCACTTCAGGGGGCGCGTGGACCGGGGAGCTGTTTTTT. Translation: CASRPTSGGAWTGELFF.

This clonotype was observed many times. The rearrangement uses TRBV6-6 and TRBJ2-4, with 7 bases aligning to TRBD2. Trimming cost V 5 bases and J 7 bases; bases outside gene matches: 8. CDR1 and CDR2 (germline): MNHNY, SVGAGI (reference sequence). This CDR3 has 14 residues. The CDR3 sequence is CASSPGRPANIQYF. For the CDR3, the DNA is TGTGCCAGCAGTCCCGGGAGGCCCGCGAACATTCAGTACTTC.

This clonotype was counted between two and nine times. V and J are TRBV25-1 and TRBJ1-4; D is possibly TRBD1 (5 bases). The V end was cut by 0 bases, the J end by 14 bases, with 13 bases between. Germline CDR1 is MGHDK and CDR2 is SYGVNS. CDR3 size: 13 residues. The CDR3 sequence: CASSEYQGQSLFF. The CDR3, as DNA: TGTGCCAGCAGTGAATATCAGGGTCAAAGTCTGTTTTTT.

This clonotype was observed a few times. CDR3 coding DNA: TGTGCCAGTAGTTTAGGCTGGACGGAGACCCAGTACTTC. The encoded protein is CASSLGWTETQYF. The chain recombines TRBV19 with TRBJ2-5, with D unclear. V lost 5 bases to trimming and J lost 5 bases, with 12 bases between them. CDR3 length: 13 amino acids. Per germline, CDR1 LNHDA and CDR2 SQIVND (reference sequence).